The 28 T cell receptor beta chains presented below share a single source sample, sequenced in a study of CD8+CD57+ T cells in acquired aplastic anemia (dated by TCRdb to 2017 to 2018). The patients picked for sequencing were ones in whom flow cytometry had shown an expansion of CD8+CD57+ cells. Sequencing was carried out with an Illumina HiSeq 2000. Profiling of TCR beta VDJ combinations and CDR3 sequences used genomic DNA as the template. In TCRdb, the public reads were trimmed at Q25 with fastp and aligned with MiXCR, with productive beta chains retained. Every CDR3 protein is listed once, alongside the most common genes and DNA of its rows. Across this sample there are 450,000 to 550,000 distinct CDR3 sequences, with under 40% seen only once. Of the sample, roughly 0.89% falls within the top ten clones. The sample was sorted CD4+, CD8+, or CD8+CD57+ T cells (not recorded which) from PBMCs. Receptors originate from a human donor with aplastic anemia.

As to this clonotype: A much larger clonotype is one base distant, so this may be a read error. The chain couples TRBV7-2 to TRBJ1-2; D possibly corresponds to TRBD1 (6 bases). V lost 1 base, J lost 3 bases, and 12 bases lay in between. This CDR3 spans 15 amino acids. Germline V gene data show CDR1 as SGHTA and CDR2 as FQGNSA. CDR3: CASSLGGGPDYGYTF. For the CDR3, the DNA is TGTGCCAGCAGCTTAGGAGGGGGGCCTGACTATGGCTACACCTTC.

This clonotype appeared a few times. The chain recombines TRBV20-1 with TRBJ2-2; D may be TRBD1 or TRBD2 (6 bases each). Trimming left V 5 bases short and J 5 bases short, with 18 bases between. The length of the CDR3 is 15 residues. Germline V gene sequence: CDR1 DFQATT, CDR2 SNEGSKA (reference sequence). The CDR3 DNA reads as TGCAGTGCTCTCGAGGGGGGCCGCGATACCGGGGAGCTGTTTTTT. This encodes CSALEGGRDTGELFF.

CDR3 loop: CASSDGGSGSPLHF. For the CDR3, the DNA is TGTGCCAGCAGTGACGGGGGTAGCGGTTCACCCCTCCACTTT. This chain connects TRBV25-1 to TRBJ1-6, with a tentative D call TRBD1 (5 bases). Trimming pared 3 bases from V and 9 bases from J, leaving 12 bases between. Germline V gene lookup returns CDR1 MGHDK and CDR2 SYGVNS. The CDR3 runs to 14 residues. The variable domain in full, completed from reference TRBV25-1 and TRBJ1-6, reads EADIYQTPRYLVIGTGKKITLECSQTMGHDKMYWYQQDPGMELHLIHYSYGVNSTEKGDLSSESTVSRIRTEHFPLTLESARPSHTSQYLCASSDGGSGSPLHFGNGTRLTVT.

As regards this clonotype: A read error may be the cause here, since a much bigger clone is one base away. V and J are TRBV2 and TRBJ1-2; D remains unclear. The germline V gene encodes CDR1 SNHLY and CDR2 FYNNEI. This CDR3 has 16 residues. CDR3 sequence (DNA): TGTGCCAGCAGTGAAACTTGGTGGGAAGGATTCTATGGCCACACCTTC. It is translated as CASSETWWEGFYGHTF. Filled out from reference TRBV2 and TRBJ1-2, the complete variable domain reads EPEVTQTPSHQVTQMGQEVILRCVPISNHLYFYWYRQILGQKVEFLVSFYNNEISEKSEIFDDQFSVERPDGSNFTLKIRSTKLEDSAMYFCASSETWWEGFYGHTFGSGTRLTVV.

The chain couples TRBV19 to TRBJ1-4; perhaps TRBD1 as D (5 bases). The germline CDR1 and CDR2 sequences are LNHDA and SQIVND (reference sequence). Trimming cost V 4 bases and J 5 bases, with 14 bases left between them. The CDR3 totals 15 residues. The chain's CDR3 is CASSRLRDPNEKLFF. The CDR3 bases are TGTGCCAGTAGTAGGCTCCGGGACCCGAATGAAAAACTGTTTTTT.

This clonotype was counted ten times or more. The chain combines TRBV7-9 with TRBJ2-7; unclear D gene. This CDR3 spans 13 amino acids. Germline values: CDR1 SEHNR, CDR2 FQNEAQ (reference sequence). V was pared by 3 bases and J by 5 bases, with 11 bases between. The CDR3 reads CASSLALGHEQYF. The CDR3 DNA follows: TGTGCCAGCAGCTTGGCCTTGGGCCACGAGCAGTACTTC.

This clonotype was found many times. The germline gene is not matched at one end of the junction; a read error may be the cause. The genes are TRBV7-9 and TRBJ2-1, with D perhaps matching TRBD1 (5 bases). CDR3 length: 12 residues. The V gene's germline CDR1 is SEHNR and CDR2 FQNEAQ (reference sequence). DNA of the CDR3: TGTGCCAGCAGCTTTGGACAACCGACTGCGATCTTC. It translates to CASSFGQPTAIF.

This chain joins TRBV20-1 and TRBJ2-1; D possibly matches TRBD1 or TRBD2 (5 bases each). V was cut by 4 bases and J by 3 bases, with 13 bases left in between. The CDR3 sequence is 14 residues long. Germline-derived CDR1 and CDR2 are DFQATT and SNEGSKA (reference sequence). The CDR3 sequence: CSATRGAHYNEQFF. CDR3 nucleotides: TGCAGTGCTACACGAGGGGCCCACTACAATGAGCAGTTCTTC.

This clonotype was detected ten times or more. The chain joins TRBV15 to TRBJ2-1; TRBD2 matches at 7 bases. The CDR3 spans 14 residues. Germline loops: CDR1 LNHNV, CDR2 YYDKDF (reference sequence). V trimming: 7 bases; J trimming: 1 base; junction bases outside the gene matches: 4. The CDR3: CATIAGGSYNEQFF. The CDR3 nucleotides read TGTGCCACCATAGCGGGTGGATCCTACAATGAGCAGTTCTTC. Using reference TRBV15 and TRBJ2-1 for the parts outside the CDR3, the full variable domain is DAMVIQNPRYQVTQFGKPVTLSCSQTLNHNVMYWYQQKSSQAPKLLFHYYDKDFNNEADTPDNFQSRRPNTSFCFLDIRSPGLGDTAMYLCATIAGGSYNEQFFGPGTRLTVL.

This clonotype came up a few times. A much larger clone differs by one base, so this may be a read error. The V call is TRBV7-3, the J call TRBJ2-5, with D tentatively TRBD2 (5 bases). Germline V gene sequence: CDR1 SGHTA, CDR2 FQGTGA. The V and J ends lost 4 bases and 1 base respectively, with 7 bases between them. The CDR3 covers 13 residues. The CDR3 spells CASSWRSQETQYF. CDR3 nucleotides: TGTGCCAGCAGCTGGAGGTCCCAAGAGACCCAGTACTTC.

Concerning this clonotype: This likely comes from a read error, as the CDR3 has no conserved phenylalanine or tryptophan at its end. The limits of the CDR3 on the DNA are not certain, so only TCRdb's listed CDR3 is given. The V gene is TRBV2, the J gene TRBJ2-3; TRBD1 is taken as the D call from the table, unchecked against the DNA. The CDR3 numbers 8 amino acids, ends counted. In germline, CDR1 is SNHLY, CDR2 FYNNEI. The CDR3 loop is CASRTGTG.

This clonotype was counted at least ten times. The chain links TRBV7-9 to TRBJ1-1; D is undetermined. There are 13 residues in the CDR3. The germline V and J ends were trimmed by 2 bases and 4 bases, with 8 bases remaining between them. Per germline, CDR1 SEHNR and CDR2 FQNEAQ (reference sequence). CDR3: CASSLTGSTEAFF. In DNA form, the CDR3 reads TGTGCCAGCAGCTTAACGGGAAGCACTGAAGCTTTCTTT. Looking up the rest from reference TRBV7-9 and TRBJ1-1 gives the full variable domain: DTGVSQNPRHKITKRGQNVTFRCDPISEHNRLYWYRQTLGQGPEFLTYFQNEAQLEKSRLLSDRFSAERPKGSFSTLEIQRTEQGDSAMYLCASSLTGSTEAFFGQGTRLTVV.

The V gene is TRBV24-1, the J gene TRBJ1-2, with a possible D match to TRBD1 (5 bases). V was pared by 1 base and J by 6 bases, with 32 bases between. Germline V lookup: CDR1 KGHDR, CDR2 SFDVKD. There are 21 residues in the CDR3. CDR3 loop: CATSDLGIEKERGQEYDGYTF. The DNA for the CDR3 is TGTGCCACCAGTGATTTAGGAATTGAGAAGGAAAGGGGTCAGGAGTACGATGGCTACACCTTC.

This clonotype has more than one count but fewer than ten. The chain joins TRBV5-1 to TRBJ1-4; TRBD1 matches at 9 bases. J was trimmed by 8 bases and V by 4 bases; bases with no gene match: 6. Germline CDR1 reads SGHRS; CDR2 reads YFSETQ. The CDR3 loop spans 14 amino acids. CDR3 coding DNA: TGCGCCAGCAGCCAACAGGGGGCGGGAGAAAAACTGTTTTTT. This codes for CASSQQGAGEKLFF.

V gene TRBV25-1 combines with J gene TRBJ2-7; D not resolved. This CDR3 has 13 amino acids. The V end lost 8 bases, the J end lost 6 bases, and 17 bases lay between the germline ends. Germline CDR1 is MGHDK and CDR2 is SYGVNS. The CDR3 nucleotides are TGTGCCAGCTTTGAAGTCCTGGCTCTCGAGCAGTACTTC. It yields the protein CASFEVLALEQYF.

In the case of this clonotype: A much larger clone differs from this one at a single base, so this may be a read error. The chain uses TRBV9 and TRBJ1-2; possibly TRBD1 for D (5 bases). The CDR3 length is 12 residues. Trimming removed 4 bases from V and 5 bases from J, with 9 bases in between. CDR1 is SGDLS and CDR2 is YYNGEE in the germline V gene. The CDR3 loop reads CASSRGEYGYTF. CDR3 coding DNA: TGTGCCAGCAGCCGAGGGGAGTATGGCTACACCTTC.

This clonotype was counted many times. The chain carries TRBV19 and TRBJ1-2, with 7 bases aligning to TRBD1. The J segment lost 8 bases and the V segment lost 4 bases, leaving 7 bases of the junction unmatched. The CDR3 runs 13 residues. Germline loops: CDR1 LNHDA, CDR2 SQIVND (reference sequence). The CDR3 nucleotides are TGTGCCAGTAGTAATAAAGGGGGCGGGGGCTACACCTTC. It is translated as CASSNKGGGGYTF.

This clonotype showed up many times. This chain connects TRBV9 to TRBJ2-7; D remains ambiguous. Germline V gene data show CDR1 as SGDLS and CDR2 as YYNGEE. The ends were cut back, 0 bases at V and 2 bases at J, with 12 bases in the middle. CDR3 length equals 15 residues. CDR3 protein: CASSVATAAAYEQYF. The CDR3 coding sequence is TGTGCCAGCAGCGTAGCTACGGCAGCAGCCTACGAGCAGTACTTC.

A word on this clonotype: Since a much larger clone is just one base distant, this may be a read error. The chain uses TRBV20-1 and TRBJ1-5; D not certain. CDR1 is DFQATT and CDR2 is SNEGSKA in the germline V gene (reference sequence). Between the trimmed V and J ends, which lost 6 bases and 5 bases, there was a span of 14 bases. The CDR3 consists of 13 residues. CDR3 coding DNA: TGCAGTGCGAAGGCAGCAGGAGATCAGCCCCAGCATTTT. Its translation: CSAKAAGDQPQHF.

V usage is TRBV12-3 or TRBV12-4 and J usage is TRBJ2-1, with D perhaps TRBD1 or TRBD2 (5 bases each). The CDR3 runs 11 residues. CDR3 protein: CASGRDNEQFF. The CDR3 DNA reads TGTGCTTCAGGGAGAGACAATGAGCAGTTCTTC.

This clonotype was detected only once. The J gene is TRBJ2-2, the V gene TRBV5-4; D is perhaps TRBD1 or TRBD2 (5 bases each). CDR3 size: 14 residues. Between the trimmed V and J ends, which lost 2 bases and 9 bases, there was a span of 14 bases. Germline values: CDR1 SGHNT, CDR2 YYREEE (reference sequence). The chain's CDR3 is CASSLLGTDRELFF. The CDR3 DNA is TGTGCCAGCAGCTTATTGGGGACGGACAGGGAGCTGTTTTTT.

Comments on this clonotype: Given a much more abundant clone one base away, this may be a read error. This chain links TRBV2 with TRBJ2-5; no clear D. Germline CDR1 is SNHLY and CDR2 is FYNNEI. This CDR3 has 11 amino acids. Trimming shortened V by 7 bases and J by 2 bases, and 5 bases separated the two germline ends. The CDR3: CASNVQETQYF. The CDR3 bases are TGTGCCAGCAACGTGCAAGAGACCCAGTACTTC.

The rearrangement uses TRBV5-1 and TRBJ1-1; maybe TRBD1 (5 bases). Trimming cost V 2 bases and J 4 bases, with 12 bases left between them. The CDR3 is made up of 14 amino acids. Germline assignment: CDR1 SGHRS and CDR2 YFSETQ. This chain's CDR3 is CASSFGGEGTEAFF. CDR3 DNA sequence: TGCGCCAGCAGCTTTGGGGGGGAAGGCACTGAAGCTTTCTTT.

This clonotype has only a few counts. The CDR3 DNA is TGCGCCAGCAGCGGGTCCGGGAACTCTGGAAACACCATATATTTT. Translating gives CASSGSGNSGNTIYF. The chain couples TRBV5-1 to TRBJ1-3; D is unclear. The CDR3 has 15 amino acids. Trimming took off 4 bases at V and 0 bases at J, with 11 bases between the two ends. The V gene's germline CDR1 is SGHRS and CDR2 YFSETQ.

This clonotype came up a few times. The chain is built from TRBV2 and TRBJ2-7; the match to TRBD2 covers 11 bases. CDR3 size: 15 residues. The V segment lost 2 bases and the J segment 5 bases; nucleotides outside the gene matches: 5. Germline values: CDR1 SNHLY, CDR2 FYNNEI. Written as DNA, the CDR3 is TGTGCCAGCAGTGAACCTAGCGGGAGGTTCCACGAGCAGTACTTC. Translating gives CASSEPSGRFHEQYF.

This clonotype was detected many times. The chain carries TRBV29-1 and TRBJ2-1, with D uncertain. This CDR3 comprises 11 residues. Germline V gene lookup returns CDR1 SQVTM and CDR2 ANQGSEA. V was clipped by 4 bases and J by 7 bases, with 8 bases between them. In DNA form, the CDR3 reads TGCAGCGTTGCAGGAAGGAATGAGCAGTTCTTC. It codes for CSVAGRNEQFF.

V gene TRBV12-3 or TRBV12-4 combines with J gene TRBJ1-1; D may be TRBD1 (5 bases). Trimming stripped 1 base from V and 11 bases from J, with 17 bases between. The CDR3 loop spans 14 amino acids. CDR3 region: CASSLGSGGPTAFF. CDR3 in DNA: TGTGCCAGCAGTTTAGGATCGGGGGGTCCCACGGCTTTCTTT.

This clonotype was detected many times. The chain has TRBV6-1 and TRBJ2-7; TRBD2 matches 7 bases. CDR3 length: 12 amino acids. CDR1 and CDR2 (germline): MNHNS, SASEGT. The junction had 5 bases not matched to a gene; V was cut back by 7 bases and J by 5 bases. The CDR3 loop reads CASNLGLDEQYF. The CDR3 DNA follows: TGTGCCAGCAACCTCGGACTAGACGAGCAGTACTTC.